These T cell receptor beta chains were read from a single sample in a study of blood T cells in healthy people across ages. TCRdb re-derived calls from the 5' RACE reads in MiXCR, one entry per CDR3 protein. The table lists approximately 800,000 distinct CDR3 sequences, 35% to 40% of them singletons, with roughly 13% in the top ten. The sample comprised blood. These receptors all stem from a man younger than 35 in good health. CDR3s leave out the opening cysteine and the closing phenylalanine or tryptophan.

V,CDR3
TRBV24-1,ATTDGPRESGASVLT
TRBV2,ASSVGRLSYEQY
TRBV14,ASSQGGFTYEQY
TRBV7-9,ASSLASAGYNEQF
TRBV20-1,SAAGTGSYEQY
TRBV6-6,ASSGFTPNYGYT
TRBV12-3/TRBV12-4,ASGLRGQNTEAF
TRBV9,ASSVGRAGGEEQY
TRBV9,ASSVADRGNYGYT
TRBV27,ATSPKLFTQPQH
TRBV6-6,AAGSSYNSPLH
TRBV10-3,AISEVKGGPDTQY
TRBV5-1,ASSLSAGVAETQY
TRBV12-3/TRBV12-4,AGSRRNPGY
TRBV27,ASSLTLPASPSTDTQY
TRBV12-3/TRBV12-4,ASKSSGTQY
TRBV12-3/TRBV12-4,ASSFRSYEQY
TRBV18,ASSPSGLADYEQY
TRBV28,ASSKAASYGYT
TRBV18,ASSPRLENTGELF
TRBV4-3,ASSQDLRGVLWEQY
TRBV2,ASSESPISSGNTIY
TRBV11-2,ASSSLLELQETQY
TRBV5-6,ASSLIVKQETQY
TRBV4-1,ASSHPGLAGNIQY
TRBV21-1,ASSKYRGGPGTEAF
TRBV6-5,ASSYSIGLKTQY
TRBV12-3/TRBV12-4,ASSLGRDSNQPQH
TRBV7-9,ASSFEGRGQPQH
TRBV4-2,ASSQDRRAYEQY
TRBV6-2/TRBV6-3,ASSSGTGIGYEQY
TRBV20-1,SAAGLYEQY
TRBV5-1,ASSLEMSVNTEAF
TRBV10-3,AISDSTQLNTEAF
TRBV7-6,ASTTQGGVGELF
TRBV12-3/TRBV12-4,ASTLGAFNSPLH
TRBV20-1,SARSVWLGSYEQY
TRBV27,ASSDYRAPQPFYGYT
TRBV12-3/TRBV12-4,ASSLVPHGYT
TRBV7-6,ASSLGPTEQYEQY
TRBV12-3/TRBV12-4,ASSLLVGYNEQF
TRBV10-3,AISSGGRADTQY
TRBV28,ASSSNPGGSNQPQH
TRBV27,ASSWAHNTEAF
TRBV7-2,ASSFLSYEQY
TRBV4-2,ASSQELGTGANVLT
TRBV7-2,ASSLFGGATNEQY
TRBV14,ASSQGTGDYEQY
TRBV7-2,ASSLGKGQETQY
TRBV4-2,ASSQEPGQGGDGYT
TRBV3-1,ASSQWVIPYSNQPQH
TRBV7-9,ASSPGGSHEQY
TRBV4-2,ASSQVGQGESQPQH
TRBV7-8,ASSLGRREKRLNEQY
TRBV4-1,ASSIRQGSYEQY